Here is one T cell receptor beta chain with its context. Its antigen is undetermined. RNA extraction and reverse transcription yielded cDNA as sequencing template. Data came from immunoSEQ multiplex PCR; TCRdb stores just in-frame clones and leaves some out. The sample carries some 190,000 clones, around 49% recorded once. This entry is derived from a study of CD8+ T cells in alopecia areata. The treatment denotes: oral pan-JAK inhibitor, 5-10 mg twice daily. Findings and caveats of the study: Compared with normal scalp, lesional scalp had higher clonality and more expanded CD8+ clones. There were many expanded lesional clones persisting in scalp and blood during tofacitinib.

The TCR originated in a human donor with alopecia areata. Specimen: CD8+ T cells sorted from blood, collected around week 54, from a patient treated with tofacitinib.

CDR3 coding DNA: TGTGCCAGCAGCGTAGCTCAAGGGTTCGAGCAGTACTTC. It specifies CASSVAQGFEQYF. This chain links TRBV9 with TRBJ2-7; D is uncertain. V shed 0 bases and J shed 6 bases, with 10 bases lying between them. Germline CDR1 is SGDLS and CDR2 is YYNGEE. This CDR3 is built from 13 residues.